These T cell receptor beta chains were read from a single sample in a study of human T cells and chemical hapten exposure. TCRdb reprocessed the RACE reads via MiXCR and lists one record per CDR3 protein. This table holds 120,000 or so distinct CDR3 sequences, roughly 12% found once. Sequenced here: whole blood, sampled in connection with sensitization to the hapten diphenylcyclopropenone (DPC). Receptor source: a woman aged 45-65 years with alopecia areata. Some clones in this sample may be carry-over from other donors' samples. Both conserved end residues are part of each CDR3. A D gene is named only where the DNA matches it firmly. Size is stated for part of the rows, as once, few or many counts, or as a class when the clone is expanded.

CDR3 DNA: TGTGCCAGCAGCCGCGGAAACAGGGAAAAGGCGGCTTTCTTT
CDR3 protein: CASSRGNREKAAFF
J gene: TRBJ1-1
V gene: TRBV27
D gene: -
clone size: few

CDR3 DNA: TGTGCCACCAGCAGTTCAGGGTGGGGAATGAACACTGAAGCTTTCTTT
CDR3 protein: CATSSSGWGMNTEAFF
J gene: TRBJ1-1
V gene: TRBV15
D gene: -
clone size: -

CDR3 DNA: TGCAGCGTTGTATCCACTCAGGGGCAGGGGCAGTTCTTC
CDR3 protein: CSVVSTQGQGQFF
J gene: TRBJ2-1
V gene: TRBV29-1
D gene: -
clone size: few

CDR3 DNA: TGTGCCAGCAGCCGTTACACCGGGGAGCTGTTTTTT
CDR3 protein: CASSRYTGELFF
J gene: TRBJ2-2
V gene: TRBV28
D gene: -
clone size: few

CDR3 DNA: TGTGCCAGCAGCTTAGGACAGCTTTCCCAGGAGACCCAGTACTTC
CDR3 protein: CASSLGQLSQETQYF
J gene: TRBJ2-5
V gene: TRBV7-2
D gene: -
clone size: -

CDR3 DNA: TGTGCCAGCAGCCAATACCCCCTAGCCCAGGGGGAGACCCAGTACTTC
CDR3 protein: CASSQYPLAQGETQYF
J gene: TRBJ2-5
V gene: TRBV27
D gene: -
clone size: many

CDR3 DNA: TGTGCCAGCAGTGAGTATCGAGCGGGAGTCTACGAGCAGTACTTC
CDR3 protein: CASSEYRAGVYEQYF
J gene: TRBJ2-7
V gene: TRBV28
D gene: TRBD2
clone size: -

CDR3 DNA: TGTGCCAGCAGCTTGCAACCTCGGCAAGAGACCCAGTACTTC
CDR3 protein: CASSLQPRQETQYF
J gene: TRBJ2-5
V gene: TRBV5-5
D gene: -
clone size: many

CDR3 DNA: TGTGCCAGCAGTTTGAAAGAGACCCAGTACTTC
CDR3 protein: CASSLKETQYF
J gene: TRBJ2-5
V gene: TRBV12-3/TRBV12-4
D gene: -
clone size: many

CDR3 DNA: TGTGCCAGCAGTGACCTGACAGATTCGAAGTACTTC
CDR3 protein: CASSDLTDSKYF
J gene: TRBJ2-7
V gene: TRBV28
D gene: -
clone size: -

CDR3 DNA: TGTGCCAGCAGGCCCACAGAAACCTACGAGCAGTACTTC
CDR3 protein: CASRPTETYEQYF
J gene: TRBJ2-7
V gene: TRBV28
D gene: -
clone size: -

CDR3 DNA: TGTGCCAGCAGGGCTACAGGGGGCGCGACATTAGGCTACACCTTC
CDR3 protein: CASRATGGATLGYTF
J gene: TRBJ1-2
V gene: TRBV12-3/TRBV12-4
D gene: TRBD1
clone size: many

CDR3 DNA: TGTGCCAGCTCGCCCGACAGGGGGAGAAACACCATATATTTT
CDR3 protein: CASSPDRGRNTIYF
J gene: TRBJ1-3
V gene: TRBV18
D gene: TRBD1
clone size: few

CDR3 DNA: TGTGCCAGCAGTGCGAACGCCGGGACTAGCGCCGATTCCTACAATGAGCAGTTCTTC
CDR3 protein: CASSANAGTSADSYNEQFF
J gene: TRBJ2-1
V gene: TRBV12-3/TRBV12-4
D gene: TRBD2
clone size: -

CDR3 DNA: TGCAGCGTTGAGGGGTACAGCCACACCTACAATGAGCAGTTCTTC
CDR3 protein: CSVEGYSHTYNEQFF
J gene: TRBJ2-1
V gene: TRBV29-1
D gene: -
clone size: -

CDR3 DNA: TGTGCCAGCAGTCCCGACAGTCTGGGCGAAGGGGAGCAGTACTTC
CDR3 protein: CASSPDSLGEGEQYF
J gene: TRBJ2-7
V gene: TRBV6-5
D gene: -
clone size: many

CDR3 DNA: TGTGCCAGCAGCCCGACCCGACGGACTGAAGAGACCCAGTACTTC
CDR3 protein: CASSPTRRTEETQYF
J gene: TRBJ2-5
V gene: TRBV7-9
D gene: -
clone size: -

CDR3 DNA: TGCGCCAGCAGCTTGAGCGGGGGAGGAGAGACCCAGTACTTC
CDR3 protein: CASSLSGGGETQYF
J gene: TRBJ2-5
V gene: TRBV5-1
D gene: TRBD2
clone size: many

CDR3 DNA: TGTGCCAGCAGCTCGGGAGGGACAGGCTTCAATGAGCAGTTCTTC
CDR3 protein: CASSSGGTGFNEQFF
J gene: TRBJ2-1
V gene: TRBV7-3
D gene: -
clone size: many

CDR3 DNA: TGTGCCAGCAGCTCGTCATATGAGCAGTTCTTC
CDR3 protein: CASSSSYEQFF
J gene: TRBJ2-1
V gene: TRBV7-8
D gene: -
clone size: few

CDR3 DNA: TGTGCCAGCAGGCTTTGGGAGGTTAGCTCCTACGAGCAGTACTTC
CDR3 protein: CASRLWEVSSYEQYF
J gene: TRBJ2-7
V gene: TRBV6-2/TRBV6-3
D gene: -
clone size: few

CDR3 DNA: TGTGCCAGCAGTGAATTCCCCCGTACAGGTAACACTGAAGCTTTCTTT
CDR3 protein: CASSEFPRTGNTEAFF
J gene: TRBJ1-1
V gene: TRBV2
D gene: -
clone size: -

CDR3 DNA: TGTGCCAGCAGTGCGGGACCCGAGCAGTACTTC
CDR3 protein: CASSAGPEQYF
J gene: TRBJ2-7
V gene: TRBV6-5
D gene: -
clone size: -

CDR3 DNA: TGTGCCAGCCAATTGGGGGCGGGCACCGGGGAGCTGTTTTTT
CDR3 protein: CASQLGAGTGELFF
J gene: TRBJ2-2
V gene: TRBV6-1
D gene: -
clone size: few

CDR3 DNA: TGTGCCAGCAGACCATTCTCCGGGACAGGGTACACTGAAGCTTTCTTT
CDR3 protein: CASRPFSGTGYTEAFF
J gene: TRBJ1-1
V gene: TRBV6-6
D gene: TRBD1
clone size: -

CDR3 DNA: TGTGCCACCAGTGACCCGACTAGCGGGAGGGCCGGGGATACGCAGTATTTT
CDR3 protein: CATSDPTSGRAGDTQYF
J gene: TRBJ2-3
V gene: TRBV24-1
D gene: TRBD2
clone size: few

CDR3 DNA: TGCGCCAGCAGCTTGGAGGGAGACGAGCAGTACTTC
CDR3 protein: CASSLEGDEQYF
J gene: TRBJ2-7
V gene: TRBV5-1
D gene: -
clone size: few

CDR3 DNA: TGTGCCAGCAGCGTAGACGGTACCATCTCCTACGAGCAGTACTTC
CDR3 protein: CASSVDGTISYEQYF
J gene: TRBJ2-7
V gene: TRBV9
D gene: -
clone size: few

CDR3 DNA: TGCAGCGGGCTAGTAGGTGAGCAGTTCTTC
CDR3 protein: CSGLVGEQFF
J gene: TRBJ2-1
V gene: TRBV29-1
D gene: -
clone size: few

CDR3 DNA: TGCGCCAGCAGCCAAGATCCCAAATCCGCAGGGATGGGGTACGAGCAGTACTTC
CDR3 protein: CASSQDPKSAGMGYEQYF
J gene: TRBJ2-7
V gene: TRBV4-1
D gene: -
clone size: few

CDR3 DNA: TGTGCCAGCAGCTTAGGTCGGAGGCAGGGGGGCGAAGCCAAAAACATTCAGTACTTC
CDR3 protein: CASSLGRRQGGEAKNIQYF
J gene: TRBJ2-4
V gene: TRBV7-2
D gene: -
clone size: -